The T cell receptor beta chain under discussion was sequenced for a study of blood T cell repertoires in COVID-19. Turning to the study itself: The origin of the acute and convalescent COVID-19 samples was the United States, Italy and Spain.

Clones were sequenced by immunoSEQ multiplex PCR, and TCRdb holds only the in-frame ones, with some missing. The data contain a few hundred thousand clones, just under 85% of them seen just once; the ten biggest clones take up 4.1%. The CDR3 is 11 amino acids. Trimming shortened V by 2 bases and J by 9 bases, and 5 bases separated the two germline ends. The sequenced sample was peripheral blood. The sequence came from a woman aged 45-60 years with active or convalescent COVID-19. The chain combines TRBV12-3 or TRBV12-4 with TRBJ2-1; a weak D match, TRBD1 (5 bases). The CDR3 protein is CASSLQGEQFF. The DNA for the CDR3 is TGTGCCAGCAGTTTACAGGGTGAGCAGTTCTTC.